This T cell receptor (beta chain) was sequenced for a study of identical twins. This clonotype was counted only a few times. The CDR3 consists of 12 residues. Per germline, CDR1 DFQATT and CDR2 SNEGSKA (reference sequence). V lost 3 bases and J 5 bases, leaving 10 bases between the germline ends. One entry per CDR3 protein results from TCRdb running MiXCR on the 5' RACE reads. The sample includes 430,000 or so distinct CDR3 sequences, 24% seen only once; the top ten take 2.9%. The same sample was also used in a study of T cells expressing NK-cell markers.

The chain is built from TRBV20-1 and TRBJ1-1; weak D call: TRBD1 (6 bases). The sample consisted of CD4+ T cells sorted from blood. The receptor's source is a woman aged 18-35 years in good health. This CDR3 reads CSASLQGTEAFF. CDR3 nucleotides: TGCAGTGCTAGTCTGCAGGGGACTGAAGCTTTCTTT.